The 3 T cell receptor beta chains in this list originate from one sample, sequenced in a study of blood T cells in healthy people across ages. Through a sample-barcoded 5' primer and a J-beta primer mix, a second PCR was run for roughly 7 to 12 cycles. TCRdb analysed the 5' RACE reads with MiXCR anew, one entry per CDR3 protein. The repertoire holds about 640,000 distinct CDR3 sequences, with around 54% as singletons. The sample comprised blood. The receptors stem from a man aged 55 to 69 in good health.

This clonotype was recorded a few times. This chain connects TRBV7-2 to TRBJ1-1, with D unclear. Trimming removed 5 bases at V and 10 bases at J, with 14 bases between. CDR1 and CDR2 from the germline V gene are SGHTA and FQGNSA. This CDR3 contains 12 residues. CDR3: CASSPRRALAFF. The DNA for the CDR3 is TGTGCCAGCAGCCCTCGAAGGGCGTTAGCTTTCTTT.

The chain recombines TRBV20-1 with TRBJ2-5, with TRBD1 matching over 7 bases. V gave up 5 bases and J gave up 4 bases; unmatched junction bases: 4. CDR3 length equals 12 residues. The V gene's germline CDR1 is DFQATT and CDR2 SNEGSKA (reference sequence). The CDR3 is CSAPRTGETQYF. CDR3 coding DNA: TGCAGTGCTCCAAGGACAGGAGAGACCCAGTACTTC.

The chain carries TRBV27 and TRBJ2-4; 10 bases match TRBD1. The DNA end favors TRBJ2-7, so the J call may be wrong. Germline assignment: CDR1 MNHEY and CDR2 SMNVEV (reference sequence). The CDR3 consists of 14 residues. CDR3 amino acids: CASSPKRDRGEQYF. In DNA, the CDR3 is TGTGCCAGCAGTCCCAAGCGGGACAGGGGCGAGCAGTACTTC.